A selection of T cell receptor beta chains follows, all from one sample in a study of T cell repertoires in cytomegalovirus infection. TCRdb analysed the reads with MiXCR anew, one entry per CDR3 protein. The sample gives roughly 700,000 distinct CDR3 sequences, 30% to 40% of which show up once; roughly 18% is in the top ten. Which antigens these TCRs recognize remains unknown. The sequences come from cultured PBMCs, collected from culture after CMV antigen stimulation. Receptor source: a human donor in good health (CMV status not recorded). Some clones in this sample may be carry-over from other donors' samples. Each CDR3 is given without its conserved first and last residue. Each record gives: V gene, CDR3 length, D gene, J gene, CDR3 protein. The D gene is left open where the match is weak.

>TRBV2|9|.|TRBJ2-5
ASTAEETQY
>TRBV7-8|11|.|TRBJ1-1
ASSLHPGTEAF
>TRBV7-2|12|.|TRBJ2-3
ASSLTGSVDTQY
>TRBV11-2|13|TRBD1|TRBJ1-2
ASSFTGGNNYGYT
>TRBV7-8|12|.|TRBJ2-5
ASSFVRTQETQY
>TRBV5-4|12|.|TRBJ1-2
ASSLKGELYGYT
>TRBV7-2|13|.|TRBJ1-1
ASSPPGSLNTEAF
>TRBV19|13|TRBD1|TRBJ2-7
ASSMGQGLSYEQY
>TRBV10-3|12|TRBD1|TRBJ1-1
AISVTGTDTEAF
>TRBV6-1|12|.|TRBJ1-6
ASSLIVKDSPLH
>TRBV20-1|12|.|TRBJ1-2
SARDWGKNYGYT
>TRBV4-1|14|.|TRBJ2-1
ASSGRDGQSYNEQF
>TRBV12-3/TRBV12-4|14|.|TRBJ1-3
ASSPGDRHSGNTIY
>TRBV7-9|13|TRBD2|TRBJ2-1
ASSPLGGRASEQF
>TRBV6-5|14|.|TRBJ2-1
ASSYSSRYLYNEQF
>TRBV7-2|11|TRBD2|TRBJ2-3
ASSVSGVDTQY
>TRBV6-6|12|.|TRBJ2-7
ASTPAARGYEQY
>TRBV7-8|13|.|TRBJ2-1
ASSSTGTKTNEQF
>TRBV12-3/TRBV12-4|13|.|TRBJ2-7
ASSQGPTLSYEQY
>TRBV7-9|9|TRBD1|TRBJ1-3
ASSLQGAVY
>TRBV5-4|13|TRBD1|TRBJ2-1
ASSLDRGPYNEQF
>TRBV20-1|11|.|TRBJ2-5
SAPTSAGNTQY
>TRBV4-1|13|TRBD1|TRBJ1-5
ASSLGQTSNQPQH
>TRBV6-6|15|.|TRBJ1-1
ASSYRGGSTANTEAF
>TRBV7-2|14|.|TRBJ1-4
ASSLSLDRGREKLF
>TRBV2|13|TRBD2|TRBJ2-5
ASRLLAGGAETQY
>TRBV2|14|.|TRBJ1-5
ASSVGRVHHLQPQH